These T cell receptor beta chains were read from a single sample in a study of technical replicates of blood from several donors. The assay was immunoSEQ multiplex PCR, and TCRdb's table has in-frame clones only and misses some. The table has fewer than 70,000 clones, approximately 86% seen once. Sequencing used PBMCs. The origin of the receptors is a human donor in good health. Some clones in this sample may be carry-over from other donors' samples. Both conserved end residues are part of each CDR3. A D gene is named only where the DNA matches it firmly. Rows give clone size only sometimes, using once, few, many, or a class for an expanded clone.

j_call: TRBJ1-4
v_call: TRBV7-8
d_call: TRBD1
clone_size: -
cdr3_aa: CASSTRDRGPRTNEKLFF
cdr3_nt: TGTGCCAGCAGCACGCGGGACAGGGGGCCGCGGACTAATGAAAAACTGTTTTTT

j_call: TRBJ2-7
v_call: TRBV30
d_call: -
clone_size: -
cdr3_aa: CAWMAQNYEQYF
cdr3_nt: TGTGCCTGGATGGCCCAGAACTACGAGCAGTACTTC

j_call: TRBJ2-7
v_call: TRBV7-8
d_call: -
clone_size: -
cdr3_aa: CASSPRVSYEQYF
cdr3_nt: TGTGCCAGCAGCCCCAGGGTGTCCTACGAGCAGTACTTC

j_call: TRBJ2-7
v_call: TRBV27
d_call: -
clone_size: -
cdr3_aa: CASSPITLSDKGAYEQYF
cdr3_nt: TGTGCCAGCAGTCCGATTACCCTCTCGGATAAAGGGGCCTACGAGCAGTACTTC

j_call: TRBJ1-1
v_call: TRBV14
d_call: TRBD1
clone_size: few
cdr3_aa: CASSQGSSQGQAEAFF
cdr3_nt: TGTGCCAGCAGCCAAGGATCGTCCCAAGGACAGGCTGAAGCTTTCTTT

j_call: TRBJ1-1
v_call: TRBV7-9
d_call: -
clone_size: few
cdr3_aa: CASSITSNTEAFF
cdr3_nt: TGTGCCAGCAGTATTACATCGAACACTGAAGCTTTCTTT

j_call: TRBJ2-7
v_call: TRBV27
d_call: -
clone_size: -
cdr3_aa: CASSLSGTMTYEQYF
cdr3_nt: TGTGCCAGCAGTTTATCCGGGACAATGACCTACGAGCAGTACTTC

j_call: TRBJ2-3
v_call: TRBV2
d_call: -
clone_size: -
cdr3_aa: CASKGSLTPMSTDTQYF
cdr3_nt: TGTGCCAGCAAGGGGTCACTAACCCCGATGAGCACAGATACGCAGTATTTT

j_call: TRBJ2-1
v_call: TRBV4-1
d_call: TRBD2
clone_size: -
cdr3_aa: CASSQAGLASYNEQFF
cdr3_nt: TGCGCCAGCAGCCAAGCTGGACTAGCGTCTTACAATGAGCAGTTCTTC

j_call: TRBJ2-5
v_call: TRBV5-1
d_call: TRBD1
clone_size: -
cdr3_aa: CASSHGTGAKRQETQYF
cdr3_nt: TGCGCCAGCAGCCACGGGACAGGGGCGAAGCGGCAAGAGACCCAGTACTTC

j_call: TRBJ1-2
v_call: TRBV19
d_call: -
clone_size: -
cdr3_aa: CASRLQSGGYTF
cdr3_nt: TGTGCCAGTAGACTTCAATCCGGTGGCTACACCTTC

j_call: TRBJ2-1
v_call: TRBV4-2
d_call: TRBD2
clone_size: -
cdr3_aa: CASSPTLSGGSSGNEQFF
cdr3_nt: TGTGCCAGCAGCCCCACTTTAAGCGGGGGATCTTCTGGCAATGAGCAGTTCTTC

j_call: TRBJ1-1
v_call: TRBV13
d_call: -
clone_size: -
cdr3_aa: CASSPAVLGGNTEAFF
cdr3_nt: TGTGCCAGCAGCCCTGCGGTTCTGGGGGGGAACACTGAAGCTTTCTTT

j_call: TRBJ2-7
v_call: TRBV6-1
d_call: TRBD1
clone_size: -
cdr3_aa: CASILSVGTAYEQYF
cdr3_nt: TGTGCCAGCATCTTATCAGTAGGGACAGCCTACGAGCAGTACTTC

j_call: TRBJ1-6
v_call: TRBV4-3
d_call: -
clone_size: once
cdr3_aa: CASSYAEGYNSPLHF
cdr3_nt: TGCGCCAGCAGCTACGCGGAGGGGTACAATTCACCCCTCCACTTT

j_call: TRBJ2-7
v_call: TRBV6-5
d_call: TRBD1
clone_size: -
cdr3_aa: CASSYSTGAYEQYF
cdr3_nt: TGTGCCAGCAGTTATTCGACAGGGGCCTACGAGCAGTACTTC